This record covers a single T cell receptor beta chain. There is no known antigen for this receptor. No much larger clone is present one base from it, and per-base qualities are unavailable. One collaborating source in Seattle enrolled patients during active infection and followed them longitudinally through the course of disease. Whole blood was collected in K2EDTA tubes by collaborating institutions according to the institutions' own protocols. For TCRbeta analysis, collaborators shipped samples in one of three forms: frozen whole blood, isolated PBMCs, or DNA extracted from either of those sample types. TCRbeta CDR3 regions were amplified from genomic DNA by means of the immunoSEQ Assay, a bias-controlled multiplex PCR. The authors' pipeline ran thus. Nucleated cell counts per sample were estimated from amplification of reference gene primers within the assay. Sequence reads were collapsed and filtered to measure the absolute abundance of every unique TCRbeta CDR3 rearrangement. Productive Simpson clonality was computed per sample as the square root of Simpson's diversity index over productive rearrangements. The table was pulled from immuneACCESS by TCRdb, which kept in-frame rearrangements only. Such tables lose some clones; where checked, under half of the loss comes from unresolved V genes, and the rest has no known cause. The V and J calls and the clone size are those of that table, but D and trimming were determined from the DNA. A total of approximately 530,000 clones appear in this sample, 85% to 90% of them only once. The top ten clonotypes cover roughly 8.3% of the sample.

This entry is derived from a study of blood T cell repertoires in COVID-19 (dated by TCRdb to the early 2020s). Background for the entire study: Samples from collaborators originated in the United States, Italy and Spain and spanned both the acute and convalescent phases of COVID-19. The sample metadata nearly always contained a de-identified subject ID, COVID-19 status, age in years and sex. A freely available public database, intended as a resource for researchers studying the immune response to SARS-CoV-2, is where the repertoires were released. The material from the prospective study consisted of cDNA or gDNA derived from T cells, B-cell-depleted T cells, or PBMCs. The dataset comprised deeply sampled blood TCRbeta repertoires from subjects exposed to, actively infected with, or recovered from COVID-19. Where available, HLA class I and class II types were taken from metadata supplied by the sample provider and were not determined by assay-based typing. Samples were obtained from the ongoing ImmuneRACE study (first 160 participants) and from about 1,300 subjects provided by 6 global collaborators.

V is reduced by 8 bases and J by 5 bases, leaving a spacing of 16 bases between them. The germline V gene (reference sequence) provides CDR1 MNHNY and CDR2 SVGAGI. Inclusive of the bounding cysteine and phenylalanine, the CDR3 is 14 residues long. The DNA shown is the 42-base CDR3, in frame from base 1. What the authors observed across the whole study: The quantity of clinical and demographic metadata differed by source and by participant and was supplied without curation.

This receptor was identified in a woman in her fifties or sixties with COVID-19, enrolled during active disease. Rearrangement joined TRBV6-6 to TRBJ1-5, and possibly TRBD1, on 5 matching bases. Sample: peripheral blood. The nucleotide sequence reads TGTGCCAGCGGGAGGGGAGCGCAGGATCAGCCCCAGCATTTT. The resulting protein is CASGRGAQDQPQHF.